Reported below is one T cell receptor beta chain. TCRdb's table, derived via immunoSEQ multiplex PCR, lists solely in-frame clones and lacks some. The sample records about 11,000 clones, about 80% being singletons. Time point noted: week 3, after first cycle of checkpoint inhibitor. The germline gives CDR1 SNHLY, CDR2 FYNNEI. Trimming removed 7 bases from V and 2 bases from J; junction bases left unmatched: 8. The CDR3 sequence is 14 residues long. This specimen belongs to a study of blood T cell dynamics during melanoma immunotherapy. The sequence was collected from a human donor with melanoma. Sequences were derived from blood, sampled from a patient treated with checkpoint blockade. This rearrangement joins TRBV2 to TRBJ2-7; 7 bases align to TRBD1. The CDR3 DNA is TGTGCCAGCACGGAGCGGACAGGCCCCTACGAGCAGTACTTC. Encoded protein: CASTERTGPYEQYF.